This T cell receptor (beta chain) comes out of a study of T cell changes during pregnancy in multiple sclerosis. This CDR3 contains 13 residues. Germline CDR1 MNHNY, CDR2 SVGAGI (reference sequence). V was clipped by 2 bases and J by 5 bases, with 9 bases between them. Using immunoSEQ multiplex PCR, the repertoire was profiled, and TCRdb retains in-frame clones only, with some absent. The sample has about 40,000 clones, approximately 88% seen once. The chain couples TRBV6-6 to TRBJ2-5; perhaps TRBD1 as D (6 bases). The specimen comprised peripheral blood, sampled in the first trimester of pregnancy. This sequence originates from a female donor in good health, enrolled as a control in a pregnancy study. This chain's CDR3 is CASSYAGEETQYF. The CDR3 nucleotides read TGTGCCAGCAGTTACGCAGGGGAGGAGACCCAGTACTTC.